This T cell receptor beta chain was documented in a study of cytomegalovirus exposure and HLA in healthy donors. The table came from immunoSEQ multiplex PCR; TCRdb's copy has only in-frame clones and leaves some out. Among 40,000 to 60,000 clones listed, approximately 93% were seen once. This CDR3 contains 16 residues. Trimming at V came to 8 bases and at J to 0 bases, leaving 9 bases not matched to a gene. Germline lookup yields CDR1 MDHEN and CDR2 SYDVKM. The sequencing input was PBMCs. The sequence derives from a woman under 30 in good health and CMV-seropositive. The V gene is TRBV28, the J gene TRBJ2-1; the match to TRBD1 covers 8 bases. CDR3 coding DNA: TGTGCCAGCCGACCCCCAGGGACAGGCTCCTACAATGAGCAGTTCTTC. Encoded protein: CASRPPGTGSYNEQFF.